These 31 T cell receptor beta chains share one sample of origin, sequenced in a study of shared clonotypes between healthy human individuals. Using immunoSEQ multiplex PCR, the repertoire was profiled, and TCRdb retains in-frame clones only, with some absent. The sample holds 180,000 or so clones, over 80% seen once. The source material was naive CD4+ T cells sorted from blood. As for subset: CD45RA+ positively selected. These receptors were collected from a woman aged 30 to 39 in good health.

The CDR3 coding sequence is TGTGCCAGCAGCATTAGAGGTTCAGGCCACGAGCAGTACTTC. Its translation: CASSIRGSGHEQYF. J is TRBJ2-5 and V is TRBV9, with D unresolved. The assigned J gene may be wrong: the sequence end matches TRBJ2-7 better. The germline V gene encodes CDR1 SGDLS and CDR2 YYNGEE. The CDR3 sequence is 14 residues long.

This chain links TRBV28 with TRBJ2-5, with 8 bases matching TRBD1. Germline values: CDR1 MDHEN, CDR2 SYDVKM. V gave up 3 bases and J gave up 4 bases; unmatched junction bases: 4. CDR3 length equals 14 residues. The chain's CDR3 is CASSFGQGIETQYF. In DNA, the CDR3 is TGTGCCAGCAGTTTCGGACAGGGTATAGAGACCCAGTACTTC.

The chain joins TRBV19 to TRBJ1-2; 8 bases are shared with TRBD1. The ends lost 4 bases at V and 2 bases at J; junction bases unmatched: 9. The germline V gene encodes CDR1 LNHDA and CDR2 SQIVND (reference sequence). The CDR3 covers 16 residues. CDR3 sequence: CASSTRQGPSNYGYTF. CDR3 sequence (DNA): TGTGCCAGTAGTACCAGACAGGGGCCGTCCAACTATGGCTACACCTTC.

This clone came up once. CDR3 loop: CASRKGQYEAFF. The CDR3 DNA reads as TGTGCCAGTAGGAAGGGGCAATATGAAGCTTTCTTT. The rearrangement uses TRBV19 and TRBJ1-1; tentatively, D is TRBD1 (5 bases). The V gene lost 6 bases and the J gene lost 7 bases, with 12 bases spanning the gap. The CDR3 is 12 amino acids. Germline CDR1 and CDR2: LNHDA and SQIVND (reference sequence).

The chain links TRBV7-7 to TRBJ2-5; TRBD1 agrees at 8 bases. Trimming removed 3 bases from V and 0 bases from J; junction bases left unmatched: 3. This CDR3 region has 15 residues. Per the germline V gene, CDR1 is SSHAT and CDR2 is FNYEAQ (reference sequence). CDR3 DNA: TGTGCCAGCAGCTTCACGACAGGGGACCAAGAGACCCAGTACTTC. This codes for CASSFTTGDQETQYF.

About this clone itself: Other DNA variants within this sample encode the same CDR3. This chain uses TRBV18 with TRBJ1-5; weak D call: TRBD1 (5 bases). V lost 3 bases to trimming and J lost 2 bases, with 5 bases between them. The CDR3 consists of 13 residues. Germline CDR1 is KGHSH and CDR2 is LQKENI. This CDR3 is CASSPGGNQPQHF. The CDR3, as DNA: TGTGCCAGCTCACCGGGGGGCAATCAGCCCCAGCATTTT. Complete variable domain (other parts from reference TRBV18 and TRBJ1-5): NAGVMQNPRHLVRRRGQEARLRCSPMKGHSHVYWYRQLPEEGLKFMVYLQKENIIDESGMPKERFSAEFPKEGPSILRIQQVVRGDSAAYFCASSPGGNQPQHFGDGTRLSIL.

The CDR3 nucleotides are TGTGCCAGCATCACCGCGGCGGAGAACTCTGGAAACACCATATATTTT. Encoded protein: CASITAAENSGNTIYF. The V call is TRBV28, the J call TRBJ1-3; no reliable D call. The CDR3 spans 16 residues. V was trimmed by 7 bases and J by 0 bases, leaving 16 bases between them. CDR1 MDHEN and CDR2 SYDVKM come from the germline V gene.

This clone was counted a single time. The chain is built from TRBV6-5 and TRBJ2-3; a possible D gene is TRBD2 (5 bases). The CDR3 totals 14 residues. V lost 8 bases to trimming and J lost 0 bases, with 12 bases between them. CDR1 MNHEY and CDR2 SVGAGI come from the germline V gene. DNA for the CDR3: TGTGCCAGCTGCCGGGGTAGTAGCACAGATACGCAGTATTTT. Protein product: CASCRGSSTDTQYF.

The V and J genes are TRBV27 and TRBJ1-5; D perhaps matches TRBD1 (5 bases). The CDR3 loop spans 15 amino acids. Trimming shortened V by 8 bases and J by 2 bases, and 16 bases separated the two germline ends. CDR1 and CDR2 from the germline V gene are MNHEY and SMNVEV (reference sequence). The CDR3: CASSRRRDGNQPQHF. CDR3 nucleotides: TGTGCCAGCTCAAGGAGGCGGGACGGCAATCAGCCCCAGCATTTT.

V and J are TRBV18 and TRBJ2-2, with 8 bases aligning to TRBD1. Per the germline V gene, CDR1 is KGHSH and CDR2 is LQKENI. The V gene end was trimmed by 6 bases and the J gene end by 1 base; junction bases not matched to a gene: 7. The CDR3 extends over 16 amino acids. The CDR3 spells CASSRRGTGNTGELFF. Here the CDR3 DNA reads TGTGCCAGCTCTCGCCGAGGGACAGGGAACACCGGGGAGCTGTTTTTT.

The chain carries TRBV6-5 and TRBJ2-7; D remains ambiguous. Germline values: CDR1 MNHEY, CDR2 SVGAGI. This CDR3 contains 14 residues. The V gene lost 2 bases and the J gene lost 1 base, with 9 bases spanning the gap. The CDR3 sequence is CASSYGPGSYEQYF. DNA of the CDR3: TGTGCCAGCAGTTACGGTCCAGGATCCTACGAGCAGTACTTC.

The chain uses TRBV6-1 and TRBJ1-5; TRBD1 agrees at 8 bases. Germline V gene data show CDR1 as MNHNS and CDR2 as SASEGT. J was trimmed by 3 bases and V by 6 bases; bases with no gene match: 4. The CDR3 sequence is 14 residues long. The CDR3, as DNA: TGTGCCAGCAGGGACAGGGCTAACAATCAGCCCCAGCATTTT. This encodes CASRDRANNQPQHF.

V and J are TRBV4-1 and TRBJ1-1, with D possibly being TRBD1 (5 bases). The CDR3 runs 14 residues. V lost 2 bases to trimming and J lost 6 bases, with 13 bases between them. Germline CDR1 reads MGHRA; CDR2 reads YSYEKL. CDR3 coding DNA: TGCGCCAGCAGCCAATTCGTGGGGCCAGCTGAAGCTTTCTTT. Protein sequence: CASSQFVGPAEAFF.

The chain couples TRBV19 to TRBJ2-7; tentative D call: TRBD2 (6 bases). V dropped 1 base and J dropped 5 bases, with 27 bases sitting between them. Germline loops: CDR1 LNHDA, CDR2 SQIVND (reference sequence). This CDR3 has 19 residues. CDR3 sequence (DNA): TGTGCCAGTAGTATAGGGCCGGTGGGGCCCCAGTTGGGGAGGAACGAGCAGTACTTC. Its protein is CASSIGPVGPQLGRNEQYF. The whole variable domain, remainder taken from reference TRBV19 and TRBJ2-7, is DGGITQSPKYLFRKEGQNVTLSCEQNLNHDAMYWYRQDPGQGLRLIYYSQIVNDFQKGDIAEGYSVSREKKESFPLTVTSAQKNPTAFYLCASSIGPVGPQLGRNEQYFGPGTRLTVT.

This rearrangement joins TRBV7-9 to TRBJ2-5; no firm D call. Between the trimmed V and J ends, which lost 5 bases and 0 bases, there was a span of 13 bases. The CDR3 contains 15 residues. Germline assignment: CDR1 SEHNR and CDR2 FQNEAQ (reference sequence). The CDR3 bases are TGTGCCAGCAGCCATACCCATAGGTACCAAGAGACCCAGTACTTC. It is translated as CASSHTHRYQETQYF.

This rearrangement joins TRBV18 to TRBJ1-1; TRBD1 matches at 10 bases. With 2 bases clipped from V and 8 bases from J, the junction kept 8 bases outside the gene matches. Germline CDR1 KGHSH, CDR2 LQKENI. There are 15 residues in the CDR3. The DNA of the CDR3 is TGTGCCAGCTCACCATCTGGGGACAGGGGCCGGGAAGCTTTCTTT. It is translated as CASSPSGDRGREAFF.

The J gene is TRBJ2-7, the V gene TRBV11-3; 12 bases line up with TRBD2. V trimming: 5 bases; J trimming: 2 bases; junction bases outside the gene matches: 7. Germline V gene lookup returns CDR1 SGHNT and CDR2 YENEEA. The CDR3 has 16 amino acids. CDR3 residues: CASSTRTSGDTYEQYF. The CDR3, as DNA: TGTGCCAGCAGCACTCGGACTAGCGGGGACACCTACGAGCAGTACTTC.

The V gene is TRBV4-1, the J gene TRBJ2-7; D perhaps matches TRBD2 (5 bases). CDR1 is MGHRA and CDR2 is YSYEKL in the germline V gene. V dropped 1 base and J dropped 6 bases, with 13 bases sitting between them. CDR3 length equals 14 residues. In nucleotides, the CDR3 is TGCGCCAGCAGCCAAGTTTTTTCGGGGTCCGAGCAGTACTTC. Translation gives CASSQVFSGSEQYF.

The sample holds one count of this clone. The J gene is TRBJ2-1, the V gene TRBV27, with 14 bases fitting TRBD2. The CDR3 has 20 amino acids. The trim removed 7 bases at V and 4 bases at J, leaving 18 bases unmatched. Per germline, CDR1 MNHEY and CDR2 SMNVEV (reference sequence). CDR3 residues: CASMFRFMSRLAGGYNEQFF. The CDR3 coding sequence is TGTGCCAGCATGTTCCGTTTCATGTCGAGACTAGCGGGAGGGTACAATGAGCAGTTCTTC.

J is TRBJ2-1 and V is TRBV6-5; possibly TRBD1 or TRBD2 for D (5 bases each). The CDR3 consists of 15 residues. CDR1 and CDR2 from the germline V gene are MNHEY and SVGAGI. V was shortened by 7 bases and J by 4 bases, with 17 bases between the two germline ends. CDR3 sequence reads: CASTRPGRGYNEQFF. CDR3 bases: TGTGCCAGCACTCGCCCAGGGAGAGGATACAATGAGCAGTTCTTC.

The rearrangement links TRBV10-3 to TRBJ1-1; D remains unclear. V was pared by 5 bases and J by 5 bases, with 12 bases between. The CDR3 runs to 13 residues. From germline, CDR1 is ENHRY and CDR2 SYGVKD. The CDR3 DNA reads TGTGCCATCAGTTGGACGGAGAAAACTGAAGCTTTCTTT. Its protein product is CAISWTEKTEAFF.

This chain joins TRBV29-1 and TRBJ1-5, with 11 bases aligning to TRBD1. Germline-derived CDR1 and CDR2 are SQVTM and ANQGSEA. Trimming removed 7 bases from V and 5 bases from J; junction bases left unmatched: 4. This CDR3 comprises 13 residues. Here the CDR3 DNA reads TGCAGCGCGATGGGACAGGGGGATCAGCCCCAGCATTTT. Translating gives CSAMGQGDQPQHF.

The J gene is TRBJ1-2, the V gene TRBV5-1; 7 bases agree with TRBD1. After removal of 4 bases from V and 6 bases from J, the junction contained 9 bases not matched to a gene. The CDR3 is 14 residues long. Germline-derived CDR1 and CDR2 are SGHRS and YFSETQ. The CDR3 nucleotides are TGCGCCAGCAGCGTCGACAGGGTATACCATGGCTACACCTTC. It translates to CASSVDRVYHGYTF.

The V call is TRBV6-1, the J call TRBJ2-7; the match to TRBD2 covers 9 bases. Germline-derived CDR1 and CDR2 are MNHNS and SASEGT. There are 16 residues in the CDR3. Losses at the gene ends were 4 bases for V and 0 bases for J; bases not matched to a gene: 7. The CDR3 region has the DNA TGTGCCAGCAGTGCCTCTAGCGGGACAAGCTCCTACGAGCAGTACTTC. This codes for CASSASSGTSSYEQYF.

The chain carries TRBV30 and TRBJ2-1; no definite D call. V was cut by 3 bases and J by 0 bases, with 9 bases left in between. The germline gives CDR1 GTSNPN, CDR2 SVGIG (reference sequence). This CDR3 has 14 residues. CDR3 loop: CAWRAASSYNEQFF. Here the CDR3 DNA reads TGTGCCTGGAGGGCAGCAAGCTCCTACAATGAGCAGTTCTTC.

In DNA, the CDR3 is TGCGCCAGCAGCTTAGCCGGGACAGGGGTTTCTGAAGCTTTCTTT. Protein: CASSLAGTGVSEAFF. The rearrangement uses TRBV5-1 and TRBJ1-1; TRBD1 matches at 10 bases. The CDR3 length is 15 residues. Germline CDR1 and CDR2: SGHRS and YFSETQ. Trimming removed 2 bases from V and 6 bases from J; junction bases left unmatched: 7.

The J gene is TRBJ2-5, the V gene TRBV11-2; 7 bases fit TRBD2. The DNA end lines up better with TRBJ2-7; the J call may be wrong. There are 12 residues in the CDR3. Looked up from germline, CDR1 is SGHAT and CDR2 is FQNNGV. CDR3: CASSPSGGEQYF. The CDR3 DNA follows: TGTGCCAGCAGCCCCTCGGGAGGCGAGCAGTACTTC.

This chain uses TRBV19 with TRBJ2-5; D is undetermined. CDR1 LNHDA and CDR2 SQIVND come from the germline V gene (reference sequence). This CDR3 is built from 15 residues. Deletions cut 4 bases from V and 5 bases from J, with 17 bases between. In DNA form, the CDR3 reads TGTGCCAGTAGTAACCCGCTCCGGGCGACGGAGACCCAGTACTTC. This encodes CASSNPLRATETQYF. The whole variable domain, remainder taken from reference TRBV19 and TRBJ2-5, is DGGITQSPKYLFRKEGQNVTLSCEQNLNHDAMYWYRQDPGQGLRLIYYSQIVNDFQKGDIAEGYSVSREKKESFPLTVTSAQKNPTAFYLCASSNPLRATETQYFGPGTRLLVL.

The rearrangement joins TRBV5-6 to TRBJ1-5; D possibly corresponds to TRBD1 (6 bases). The CDR3 consists of 15 residues. The V end lost 1 base, the J end lost 3 bases, and 11 bases lay between the germline ends. The germline V gene has CDR1 SGHDT and CDR2 YYEEEE. The CDR3 sequence: CASSLIWDTNQPQHF. CDR3 bases: TGTGCCAGCAGCTTGATATGGGACACCAATCAGCCCCAGCATTTT.

This chain uses TRBV6-1 with TRBJ1-5; the match to TRBD1 covers 8 bases. Germline V gene data show CDR1 as MNHNS and CDR2 as SASEGT. This CDR3 spans 19 amino acids. J was trimmed by 0 bases and V by 1 base; bases with no gene match: 11. The CDR3 loop is CASSEENWGTGYSNQPQHF. For the CDR3, the DNA is TGTGCCAGCAGTGAAGAGAATTGGGGGACAGGTTATAGCAATCAGCCCCAGCATTTT.

The rearrangement links TRBV10-1 to TRBJ2-1; TRBD1 aligns across 7 bases. Trimming took 4 bases from V and 9 from J; bases not matched to a gene: 0. CDR3 length equals 11 residues. The V gene's germline CDR1 is WNHNN and CDR2 SYGVQD (reference sequence). The CDR3 reads CASSAGGEQFF. CDR3 nucleotides: TGCGCCAGCAGTGCAGGGGGTGAGCAGTTCTTC.